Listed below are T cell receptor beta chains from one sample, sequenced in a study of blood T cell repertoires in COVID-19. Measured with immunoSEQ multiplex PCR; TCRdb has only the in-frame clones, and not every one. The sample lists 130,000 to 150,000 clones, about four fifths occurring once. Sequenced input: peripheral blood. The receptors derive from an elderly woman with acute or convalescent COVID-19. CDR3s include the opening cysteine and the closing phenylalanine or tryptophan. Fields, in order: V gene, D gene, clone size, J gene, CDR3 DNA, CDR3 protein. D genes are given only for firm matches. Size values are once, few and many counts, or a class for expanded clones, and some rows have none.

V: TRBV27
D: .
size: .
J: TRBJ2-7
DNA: TGTGCCAGCAGTTTACAGGGCCTCACCTACGAGCAGTACTTC
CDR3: CASSLQGLTYEQYF

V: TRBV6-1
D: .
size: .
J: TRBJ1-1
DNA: TGTGCCAGCAGTGAATGGGCAGCTTTCTTT
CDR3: CASSEWAAFF

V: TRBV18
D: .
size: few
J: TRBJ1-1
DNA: TGTGCCAGCTCACCACCGAGTTCAGGGGAGAACACTGAAGCTTTCTTT
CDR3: CASSPPSSGENTEAFF

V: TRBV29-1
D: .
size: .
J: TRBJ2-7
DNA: TGCAGCGTTGAAGTCCCCAGGAGCAGGGGGGACTACGAGCAGTACTTC
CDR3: CSVEVPRSRGDYEQYF

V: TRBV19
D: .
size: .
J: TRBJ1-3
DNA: TGTGCCAGTAGTATGTTTGGGACTGACGGCTCTGGAAACACCATATATTTT
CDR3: CASSMFGTDGSGNTIYF

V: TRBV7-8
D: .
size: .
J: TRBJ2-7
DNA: TGTGCCAGCAGCCGCCGGGGAACCTACGAGCAGTACTTC
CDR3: CASSRRGTYEQYF

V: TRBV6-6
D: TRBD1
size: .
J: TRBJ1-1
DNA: TGTGCCAGCAGTCCCCAAGTTGGGCCAGGGGGCCGCGGCGTCACTGAAGCTTTCTTT
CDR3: CASSPQVGPGGRGVTEAFF

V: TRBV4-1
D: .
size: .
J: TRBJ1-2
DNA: TGCGCCAGCAGCCAAACCCCCGGGAGGGACTATGGCTACACCTTC
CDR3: CASSQTPGRDYGYTF

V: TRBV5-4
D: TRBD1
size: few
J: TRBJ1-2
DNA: TGTGCCAGCAGCAAACAGGGGTACTATGGCTACACCTTC
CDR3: CASSKQGYYGYTF

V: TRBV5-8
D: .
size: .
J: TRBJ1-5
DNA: TGTGCCAGCAGCTTATTCGGCAGGGGCTTCAATCAGCCCCAGCATTTT
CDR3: CASSLFGRGFNQPQHF

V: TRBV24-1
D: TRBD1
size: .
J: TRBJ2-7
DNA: TGTGCCACCAGTGACCCGGGACAGGGCCCGGAGCAGTACTTC
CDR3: CATSDPGQGPEQYF

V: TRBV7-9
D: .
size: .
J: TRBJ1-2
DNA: TGTGCCAGCAGTTCCATCTACCGGCAGGGTTTTGACTATGGCTACACCTTC
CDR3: CASSSIYRQGFDYGYTF

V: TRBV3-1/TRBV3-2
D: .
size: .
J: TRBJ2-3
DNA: TGTGCCAGCAGCCAAGGGTCCCCTAAAGCAGATACGCAGTATTTT
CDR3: CASSQGSPKADTQYF

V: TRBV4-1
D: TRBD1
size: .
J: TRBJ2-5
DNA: TGCGCCAGCAGCCAAGAAATATCAGGGGGCGGATCGTACCAAGAGACCCAGTACTTC
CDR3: CASSQEISGGGSYQETQYF

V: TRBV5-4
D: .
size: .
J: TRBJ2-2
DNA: TGTGCCAGCAGCTCTGCAGGGACTCGGAACACCGGGGAGCTGTTTTTT
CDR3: CASSSAGTRNTGELFF

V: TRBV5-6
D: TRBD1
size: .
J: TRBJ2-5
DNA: TGTGCCAGCAGCCCCACCCGACAGGGGATGAGGGGGGAGACCCAGTACTTC
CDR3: CASSPTRQGMRGETQYF

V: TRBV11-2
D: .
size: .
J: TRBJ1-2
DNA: TGTGCCAGCAGCCCTCCGGGACTGTGGCGCTACACCTTC
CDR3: CASSPPGLWRYTF

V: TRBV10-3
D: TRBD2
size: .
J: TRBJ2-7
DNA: TGTGCCATCAAGAGCGGGAGGGAGAAGTACGAGCAGTACTTC
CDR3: CAIKSGREKYEQYF

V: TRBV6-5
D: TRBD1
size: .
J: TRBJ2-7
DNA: TGTGCCAGCAGGGAGACAGGGGGCTACGAGCAGTACTTC
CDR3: CASRETGGYEQYF

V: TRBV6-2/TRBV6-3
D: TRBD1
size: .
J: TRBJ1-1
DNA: TGTGCCAGCAGTTATCCAGCGGACAGGCCAGGGGGGGCTTTCTTT
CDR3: CASSYPADRPGGAFF

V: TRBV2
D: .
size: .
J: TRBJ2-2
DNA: TGTGCCAGCAGTGACAGGAGACCAGGGGATCAGGCCGGGGAGCTGTTTTTT
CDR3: CASSDRRPGDQAGELFF

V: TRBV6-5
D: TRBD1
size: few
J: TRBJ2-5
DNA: TGTGCCAGCAGTTACATGGGACAGCAAGAGACCCAGTACTTC
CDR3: CASSYMGQQETQYF

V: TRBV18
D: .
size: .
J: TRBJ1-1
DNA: TGTGCCAGCTCACCGGGCAGGCGTAACACTGAAGCTTTCTTT
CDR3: CASSPGRRNTEAFF

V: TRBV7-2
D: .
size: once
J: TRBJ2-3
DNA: TGTGCCAGCAGCTTAGGGGCGAGCACAGATACGCAGTATTTT
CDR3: CASSLGASTDTQYF

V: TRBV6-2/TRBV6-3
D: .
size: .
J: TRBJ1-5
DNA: TGTGCCAGCAGTTACTCGTCAGGAAGGTACAATCAGCCCCAGCATTTT
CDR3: CASSYSSGRYNQPQHF

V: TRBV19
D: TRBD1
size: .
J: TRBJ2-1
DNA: TGTGCCAGTCAGGGGGCCTCCTACAATGAGCAGTTCTTC
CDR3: CASQGASYNEQFF

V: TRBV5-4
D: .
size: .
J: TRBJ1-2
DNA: TGTGCCAGCCAACAGGGCAGCTATGGCTACACCTTC
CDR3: CASQQGSYGYTF

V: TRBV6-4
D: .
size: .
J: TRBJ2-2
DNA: TGTGCCAGCAGGGAGGAGGGTTACACCGGGGAGCTGTTTTTT
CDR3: CASREEGYTGELFF

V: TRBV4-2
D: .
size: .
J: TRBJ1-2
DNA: TGTGCCAGCAGCCAACAGAAAGGGCTCGGAGGCTATGGCTACACCTTC
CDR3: CASSQQKGLGGYGYTF

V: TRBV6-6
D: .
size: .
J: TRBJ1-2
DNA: TGTGCCAGCAACGCGGGAGGCTACACCTTC
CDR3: CASNAGGYTF

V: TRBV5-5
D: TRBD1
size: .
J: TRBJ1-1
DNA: TGTGCCAGCAGCTTGGACCCGACAGGGGACACTGAAGCTTTCTTT
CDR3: CASSLDPTGDTEAFF

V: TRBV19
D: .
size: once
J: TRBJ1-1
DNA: TGTGCCAGTAGTCGATCTTTCAAGACAGGCCTAGGGGCTGAAGCTTTCTTT
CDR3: CASSRSFKTGLGAEAFF